This is a list of T cell receptor beta chains from one sample in a study of CD8 T cells in Susac syndrome. TCRdb ran MiXCR on the immunoSEQ multiplex PCR reads and lists one entry per CDR3 protein. The sample consists of 300,000 or so distinct CDR3 sequences, around 92% of them appearing once. The sample comprised CD4+ T cells from PBMCs. The receptors here all came from a human donor with multiple sclerosis. CDR3s include the opening cysteine and the closing phenylalanine or tryptophan. The order of the fields is J gene, D gene, V gene, CDR3 protein, CDR3 DNA. D genes are given only for firm matches.

TRBJ1-2	TRBD1	TRBV19	CASRNNRGNYGYTF	TGTGCCAGTAGGAATAACAGGGGGAACTATGGCTACACCTTC
TRBJ2-3	TRBD2	TRBV9	CASSARGVGDTQYF	TGTGCCAGCAGCGCCCGGGGGGTTGGAGATACGCAGTATTTT
TRBJ1-5	NA	TRBV24-1	CATSRTGLRSQPQHF	TGTGCCACCAGTCGAACAGGGCTTAGGTCTCAGCCCCAGCATTTT
TRBJ2-6	TRBD1	TRBV25-1	CASSSDRPSGANVLTF	TGTGCCAGCAGCTCGGACAGGCCCTCTGGGGCCAACGTCCTGACTTTC
TRBJ2-5	NA	TRBV10-2	CASKSSQETQYF	TGCGCCAGCAAGTCCTCACAAGAGACCCAGTACTTC
TRBJ1-1	NA	TRBV5-1	CASSLRWNTEAFF	TGCGCCAGCAGCCTAAGATGGAACACTGAAGCTTTCTTT
TRBJ1-6	TRBD1	TRBV12-3/TRBV12-4	CASSFGSGGSPLHF	TGTGCCAGCAGTTTCGGGTCAGGGGGTTCACCCCTCCACTTT
TRBJ2-7	TRBD1	TRBV27	CASRGQGRYEQYF	TGTGCCAGCAGGGGACAGGGGCGCTACGAGCAGTACTTC
TRBJ1-2	NA	TRBV20-1	CSARDPRKGNYGYTF	TGCAGTGCTAGAGACCCACGGAAGGGGAACTATGGCTACACCTTC
TRBJ1-6	NA	TRBV30	CASDRGMGSPLHF	TGTGCCTCTGACCGGGGGATGGGTTCACCCCTCCACTTT
TRBJ1-5	NA	TRBV27	CASSSNARGYSNQPQHF	TGTGCCAGCAGTTCGAATGCGCGGGGATATAGCAATCAGCCCCAGCATTTT